Each of the 25 T cell receptor beta chains below was sequenced from the same sample in a study of T cells in Graves' hyperthyroidism and ophthalmopathy. Amplification of TCR beta CDR3 regions used RNA as the template. First-round RT-PCR with HTBI primers amplified the TCR CDR3 region. One entry per CDR3 protein results from TCRdb running MiXCR on the multiplex PCR reads. The repertoire has fewer than 650,000 distinct CDR3 sequences, more than 11% of them found once; the top ten carry about 5.8%. Input material: blood. These receptor sequences come from a woman aged 30 to 39 with Graves' hyperthyroidism that later progressed to Graves' ophthalmopathy.

This clonotype was counted ten times or more. The chain combines TRBV7-9 with TRBJ2-1, with 9 bases that match TRBD2. The V gene end was trimmed by 5 bases and the J gene end by 5 bases; junction bases not matched to a gene: 7. This CDR3 is built from 15 residues. The V gene's germline CDR1 is SEHNR and CDR2 FQNEAQ (reference sequence). In DNA form, the CDR3 reads TGTGCCAGCAGCCCGACTAGCGGAGCCGACAATGAGCAGTTCTTC. It specifies CASSPTSGADNEQFF.

This clonotype was detected many times. The rearrangement uses TRBV20-1 and TRBJ1-2, with 9 bases matching TRBD1. CDR1 is DFQATT, CDR2 SNEGSKA, per germline (reference sequence). This CDR3 contains 14 residues. V shed 0 bases, J shed 5 bases, and the junction held 4 bases outside the gene matches. DNA for the CDR3: TGCAGTGCTAGAGACCCCGGGACAGGGTATGGCTACACCTTC. Its translation: CSARDPGTGYGYTF.

To note about this clonotype: Just one base apart from a much larger clone, this may be a read error. J is TRBJ2-7 and V is TRBV7-3; perhaps TRBD2 as D (6 bases). The germline gives CDR1 SGHTA, CDR2 FQGTGA. Deletions cut 5 bases from V and 10 bases from J, with 21 bases between. The CDR3 runs to 14 residues. The chain's CDR3 is CASSPQTIGSDQYF. Here the CDR3 DNA reads TGTGCCAGCAGCCCACAGACTATCGGGAGCGACCAGTACTTC.

A note on this clonotype: This may arise from a read error, as a much more abundant clone is one base away. This CDR3 is missing its conserved last phenylalanine or tryptophan, likely due to a read error. The chain employs TRBV7-2 and TRBJ2-2, with 11 bases matching TRBD2. The germline CDR1 and CDR2 sequences are SGHTA and FQGNSA. Trimming took 4 bases from V and 5 from J; bases not matched to a gene: 9. The CDR3 has 17 amino acids. The CDR3: CASSSIAGGPGTGELFL. In DNA, the CDR3 is TGTGCCAGCAGCTCGATAGCGGGAGGGCCGGGTACCGGGGAGCTGTTTCTT.

This rearrangement joins TRBV30 to TRBJ2-5; 10 nucleotides align to TRBD2. The junction had 6 bases not matched to a gene; V was cut back by 1 base and J by 4 bases. The CDR3 contains 15 residues. CDR1 and CDR2 from the germline V gene are GTSNPN and SVGIG (reference sequence). The DNA of the CDR3 is TGTGCCTGGAGTGCCGGGACTAGCGAGGGAGAGACCCAGTACTTC. Translation: CAWSAGTSEGETQYF. Combining the CDR3 with reference TRBV30 and TRBJ2-5 gives the whole variable domain SQTIHQWPATLVQPVGSPLSLECTVEGTSNPNLYWYRQAAGRGLQLLFYSVGIGQISSEVPQNLSASRPQDRQFILSSKKLLLSDSGFYLCAWSAGTSEGETQYFGPGTRLLVL.

This chain joins TRBV27 and TRBJ2-1; D is undetermined. Trimming stripped 4 bases from V and 10 bases from J, with 11 bases between. The CDR3 runs to 12 residues. In germline, CDR1 is MNHEY, CDR2 SMNVEV (reference sequence). CDR3 coding DNA: TGTGCCAGCAGTTCCACTTATAGCGAGCAGTTCTTC. Its translation: CASSSTYSEQFF.

This clonotype has a handful of counts. A much larger clone differs from this one at a single base, so this may be a read error. V and J are TRBV6-9 and TRBJ2-5; D unresolved. Germline V lookup: CDR1 MNHGY, CDR2 SVAAGI. The CDR3 extends over 11 amino acids. Trimming cost V 5 bases and J 7 bases, with 8 bases left between them. CDR3 sequence: CASSTWGTQYF. The CDR3, as DNA: TGTGCCAGCAGTACCTGGGGGACCCAGTACTTC.

Many counts were recorded for this clonotype. The chain employs TRBV12-5 and TRBJ2-7; the D gene is possibly TRBD2 (6 bases). Trimming left V 1 base short and J 5 bases short, with 9 bases between. CDR1 LGHNT and CDR2 FRNRAP come from the germline V gene. The CDR3 sequence is 13 residues long. As DNA, the CDR3 is TGTGCTAGTGGTTTGGGGGGGGTCCACGAGCAGTACTTC. Protein product: CASGLGGVHEQYF. Full variable domain (rest looked up from reference TRBV12-5 and TRBJ2-7): DARVTQTPRHKVTEMGQEVTMRCQPILGHNTVFWYRQTMMQGLELLAYFRNRAPLDDSGMPKDRFSAEMPDATLATLKIQPSEPRDSAVYFCASGLGGVHEQYFGPGTRLTVT.

This clonotype was found many times. V is TRBV29-1 and J is TRBJ1-1, with 10 bases identical to TRBD1. Losses at the gene ends were 4 bases for V and 0 bases for J; bases not matched to a gene: 8. The CDR3 contains 16 residues. CDR1 is SQVTM, CDR2 ANQGSEA, per germline. The DNA for the CDR3 is TGCAGCGTTGCCGGGACAGGGGAGGCCATGAACACTGAAGCTTTCTTT. As protein: CSVAGTGEAMNTEAFF.

CDR3 coding DNA: TGTGCCACCAGTGATCCACTAGCGGGAGCATACGAGCAGTACTTC. Translating it yields CATSDPLAGAYEQYF. The chain links TRBV24-1 to TRBJ2-7, with TRBD2 matching 11 bases. The J segment lost 4 bases and the V segment lost 3 bases, leaving 4 bases of the junction unmatched. The CDR3 covers 15 residues. The germline V gene encodes CDR1 KGHDR and CDR2 SFDVKD.

This clonotype has only a few counts. V and J are TRBV7-9 and TRBJ2-7; the match to TRBD1 covers 7 bases. The CDR3 contains 14 residues. The junction had 10 bases not matched to a gene; V was cut back by 5 bases and J by 6 bases. The V gene's germline CDR1 is SEHNR and CDR2 FQNEAQ (reference sequence). The CDR3 DNA is TGTGCCAGCAGCCTAAGGACAGGCCTGGGCGAGCAGTACTTC. Encoded protein: CASSLRTGLGEQYF. Based on the CDR3 plus reference TRBV7-9 and TRBJ2-7, the full variable domain is DTGVSQNPRHKITKRGQNVTFRCDPISEHNRLYWYRQTLGQGPEFLTYFQNEAQLEKSRLLSDRFSAERPKGSFSTLEIQRTEQGDSAMYLCASSLRTGLGEQYFGPGTRLTVT.

This clonotype was recorded at least ten times. The rearrangement links TRBV7-9 to TRBJ2-7; no definite D call. The germline CDR1 and CDR2 sequences are SEHNR and FQNEAQ (reference sequence). Trimming cost V 5 bases and J 2 bases, with 13 bases left between them. The CDR3 sequence is 14 residues long. CDR3 loop: CASSPSSIPYEQYF. CDR3 bases: TGTGCCAGCAGCCCCTCATCTATCCCCTACGAGCAGTACTTC.

Many counts were recorded for this clonotype. The rearrangement uses TRBV12-3 or TRBV12-4 and TRBJ2-7, with D unresolved. Trimming shortened V by 4 bases and J by 12 bases, and 13 bases separated the two germline ends. This CDR3 contains 11 residues. The CDR3 is CASSSGPSPYF. Here the CDR3 DNA reads TGTGCCAGCAGTTCGGGCCCGAGTCCGTACTTC.

CDR3 coding DNA: TGTGCCAGCCTGGGACAGCAAAATGAAAAACTGTTTTTT. Protein product: CASLGQQNEKLFF. V usage is TRBV19 and J usage is TRBJ1-4; 7 nucleotides agree with TRBD1. V shed 9 bases and J 5 bases; nucleotides not matched to a gene: 6. This CDR3 spans 13 amino acids. In germline, CDR1 is LNHDA, CDR2 SQIVND (reference sequence).

The CDR3 DNA reads as TGTGCCAGCAGCTTACCGACCTTAGGCGTGGGGACGGTCTCCTACGAGCAGTACTTC. Protein product: CASSLPTLGVGTVSYEQYF. V usage is TRBV7-8 and J usage is TRBJ2-7, with D perhaps matching TRBD1 or TRBD2 (5 bases each). CDR3 length: 19 residues. CDR1 and CDR2 from the germline V gene are SGHVS and FQNEAQ. Between the trimmed V and J ends, which lost 2 bases and 0 bases, there was a span of 23 bases.

This clonotype has just a few counts. The rearrangement uses TRBV5-1 and TRBJ1-1, with D hard to call. The CDR3 is 13 residues long. The germline CDR1 and CDR2 sequences are SGHRS and YFSETQ. Deletions cut 2 bases from V and 1 base from J, with 6 bases between. As DNA, the CDR3 is TGCGCCAGCAGCTTTCACGGGAACACTGAAGCTTTCTTT. Protein: CASSFHGNTEAFF.

In its sample, this clonotype was seen a few times. V and J are TRBV6-1 and TRBJ2-7, with TRBD1 identical over 10 bases. The CDR3 runs to 13 residues. Germline CDR1 reads MNHNS; CDR2 reads SASEGT. V was clipped by 11 bases and J by 4 bases; unmatched bases: 8. CDR3 region: CAGQGGSWYEQYF. For the CDR3, the DNA is TGTGCCGGACAGGGGGGTAGTTGGTACGAGCAGTACTTC.

This clonotype came up many times. This rearrangement joins TRBV18 to TRBJ2-5; D may be TRBD1 or TRBD2 (5 bases each). The V end was cut by 0 bases, the J end by 5 bases, with 7 bases between. The CDR3 contains 13 residues. CDR1 is KGHSH and CDR2 is LQKENI in the germline V gene. Written as DNA, the CDR3 is TGTGCCAGCTCACCACCGGGGGTGGAGACCCAGTACTTC. The encoded protein is CASSPPGVETQYF.

The CDR3 region is CAISESTRTGGRGYTF. CDR3 coding DNA: TGTGCCATCAGTGAGTCGACCCGGACAGGGGGTCGAGGCTACACCTTC. The rearrangement joins TRBV10-3 to TRBJ1-2; 10 bases match TRBD1. The CDR3 sequence is 16 residues long. V shed 0 bases, J shed 8 bases, and the junction held 9 bases outside the gene matches. The germline V gene has CDR1 ENHRY and CDR2 SYGVKD.

The chain has TRBV24-1 and TRBJ2-3, with D tentatively TRBD1 (6 bases). This CDR3 contains 16 residues. Trimming cost V 7 bases and J 2 bases, with 18 bases left between them. The germline V gene encodes CDR1 KGHDR and CDR2 SFDVKD. Here the CDR3 reads CATRGGGTFFTDTQYF. The CDR3 DNA reads as TGTGCCACCAGAGGAGGTGGGACATTCTTCACAGATACGCAGTATTTT.

This clonotype was seen repeatedly, ten times or more. This sequence joins TRBV5-1 and TRBJ1-2; D perhaps matches TRBD1 (5 bases). Trimming pared 2 bases from V and 8 bases from J, leaving 19 bases between. Germline assignment: CDR1 SGHRS and CDR2 YFSETQ. This CDR3 contains 15 residues. The CDR3 sequence: CASSFSGSEATGYTF. The CDR3 coding sequence is TGCGCCAGCAGCTTTTCAGGGTCAGAAGCTACAGGCTACACCTTC.

At least ten counts were recorded for this clonotype. The V and J genes are TRBV19 and TRBJ1-6; D is ambiguous. CDR1 and CDR2 (germline): LNHDA, SQIVND (reference sequence). V lost 8 bases to trimming and J lost 5 bases, with 7 bases between them. CDR3 length: 12 residues. The CDR3 here is CASGLNNSPLHF. The DNA of the CDR3 is TGTGCCAGTGGTCTCAATAATTCACCCCTCCACTTT.

The gene calls are TRBV4-1 and TRBJ1-2; the match to TRBD1 covers 9 bases. This CDR3 contains 16 residues. Germline CDR1 is MGHRA and CDR2 is YSYEKL. The V and J ends lost 0 bases and 5 bases, in that order; junction bases with no gene match: 7. The CDR3 sequence: CASSQEGSDRGYGYTF. The CDR3 DNA reads TGCGCCAGCAGCCAAGAGGGAAGTGACAGGGGGTATGGCTACACCTTC.

Only a few counts were recorded for this clonotype. J is TRBJ2-2 and V is TRBV6-2 or TRBV6-3; no reliable D call. V shed 0 bases and J shed 7 bases, with 6 bases lying between them. Germline-derived CDR1 and CDR2 are MNHEY and SVGEGT. The CDR3 extends over 13 amino acids. The CDR3 region has the DNA TGTGCCAGCAGTTACTCCGGTATCGGGGAGCTGTTTTTT. Translated: CASSYSGIGELFF.

This clonotype was seen repeatedly, ten times or more. The chain recombines TRBV18 with TRBJ2-1; 7 bases are a match to TRBD1. The CDR3 covers 14 residues. V lost 4 bases, J lost 4 bases, and 4 bases stayed unmatched. Germline loops: CDR1 KGHSH, CDR2 LQKENI. The DNA of the CDR3 is TGTGCCAGCTCACAGGGACAGCTATACAATGAGCAGTTCTTC. It is translated as CASSQGQLYNEQFF.